Listed here are 14 T cell receptor beta chains from one sample, sequenced in a study of naive and memory T cell subsets. An equimolar mix of two oligonucleotides served as the beta constant-region primer for TRBC1 and TRBC2. TCRdb itself ran the UMI-ligation and nested PCR reads through MiXCR, one entry per CDR3 protein. The sample includes under 150,000 distinct CDR3 sequences, more than 15% of them seen just once. Sequencing was done on a sample of naive CD4+ T cells from blood. These receptors came from a human donor in good health.

This clonotype has more than one count but fewer than ten. CDR3 in amino acids: CSVPGGRTDTQYF. CDR3 DNA sequence: TGCAGCGTTCCCGGCGGGAGAACAGATACGCAGTATTTT. J is TRBJ2-3 and V is TRBV29-1; 7 bases fit TRBD2. Germline V gene sequence: CDR1 SQVTM, CDR2 ANQGSEA. V trimming: 5 bases; J trimming: 3 bases; junction bases outside the gene matches: 5. The CDR3 has 13 residues.

There are a few counts of this clonotype. The J gene is TRBJ2-3, the V gene TRBV10-3; 8 bases align to TRBD2. Per germline, CDR1 ENHRY and CDR2 SYGVKD. J gave up 3 bases and V 3 bases, and 17 bases lay outside the gene matches. The CDR3 is 19 residues long. CDR3 coding DNA: TGTGCCATCAGTGACCGACTAGCGTCTCAGGAGGGTATGACAGATACGCAGTATTTT. It codes for CAISDRLASQEGMTDTQYF.

CDR3 in DNA: TGTGCCAGCAGTTACTTCTCCTACGAGCAGTACTTC. Amino acids: CASSYFSYEQYF. The genes are TRBV6-5 and TRBJ2-7; unclear D gene. The germline V gene encodes CDR1 MNHEY and CDR2 SVGAGI. Between the trimmed V and J ends, which lost 1 base and 0 bases, there was a span of 1 base. The CDR3 is 12 residues long.

This clonotype has just a few counts. The chain employs TRBV6-5 and TRBJ1-5; 8 nucleotides align to TRBD1. The CDR3 runs to 15 residues. Germline CDR1 MNHEY, CDR2 SVGAGI. With V trimmed by 0 bases and J by 7 bases, 5 bases remained unmatched. In DNA, the CDR3 is TGTGCCAGCAGTTACTCGACAGGGGTCGGACAGCCCCAGCATTTT. This codes for CASSYSTGVGQPQHF.

This clonotype was counted between two and nine times. The chain recombines TRBV20-1 with TRBJ1-5; 8 bases are shared with TRBD1. Germline-derived CDR1 and CDR2 are DFQATT and SNEGSKA (reference sequence). With 3 bases clipped from V and 2 bases from J, the junction kept 3 bases outside the gene matches. The length of the CDR3 is 14 residues. The CDR3 here is CSASSTGGNQPQHF. Here the CDR3 DNA reads TGCAGTGCTAGTTCGACAGGGGGCAATCAGCCCCAGCATTTT.

This chain uses TRBV10-3 with TRBJ1-6; 9 nucleotides line up with TRBD1. Germline CDR1 and CDR2: ENHRY and SYGVKD. V shed 6 bases and J 7 bases; nucleotides not matched to a gene: 7. This CDR3 is built from 15 residues. The CDR3 nucleotides read TGTGCCATCAGACGGGACAGGGAAGGCAATTCACCCCTCCACTTT. As protein: CAIRRDREGNSPLHF.

The rearrangement links TRBV5-1 to TRBJ2-3; 7 bases are shared with TRBD1. J gave up 0 bases and V 5 bases, and 3 bases lay outside the gene matches. This CDR3 has 14 residues. The germline V gene has CDR1 SGHRS and CDR2 YFSETQ. The CDR3 spells CASSPGQSTDTQYF. DNA for the CDR3: TGCGCCAGCAGTCCGGGACAGAGCACAGATACGCAGTATTTT.

This clonotype was counted a few times. V and J are TRBV4-1 and TRBJ2-2; TRBD2 is a possible D gene (6 bases). The CDR3 has 16 amino acids. Germline V gene sequence: CDR1 MGHRA, CDR2 YSYEKL. V lost 1 base to trimming and J lost 4 bases, with 13 bases between them. The CDR3 DNA sequence: TGCGCCAGCAGCCAAGGGCCGGGAGCGGGCACCGGGGAGCTGTTTTTT. Its protein is CASSQGPGAGTGELFF.

This clonotype was found a few times. This chain uses TRBV29-1 with TRBJ2-3, with a tentative D call TRBD2 (5 bases). The germline gives CDR1 SQVTM, CDR2 ANQGSEA. CDR3 length: 11 residues. V dropped 7 bases and J dropped 5 bases, with 10 bases sitting between them. CDR3 DNA: TGCAGCGCCGATAGCGTAGATACGCAGTATTTT. Translated, it gives CSADSVDTQYF.

The chain uses TRBV3-1 and TRBJ2-2; no clear D. The CDR3 has 15 residues. Germline-derived CDR1 and CDR2 are LGHDT and YNNKEL (reference sequence). V lost 8 bases and J lost 2, with 15 bases in between. This chain's CDR3 is CASHAHGGNTGELFF. CDR3 bases: TGTGCCAGCCACGCCCATGGCGGAAACACCGGGGAGCTGTTTTTT.

This clonotype showed up just a few times. V gene TRBV21-1 combines with J gene TRBJ1-4; no check of the table's D call, TRBD1, against the DNA was made. TRBV21-1 is annotated as a pseudogene. The CDR3 extends over 19 amino acids. For the CDR3, the DNA is TGTGCCAGCAGCTTGAGTAGGGGGATGGAGAAGACAACTAATGAAAAACTGTTTTTT. Protein sequence: CASSLSRGMEKTTNEKLFF.

The gene calls are TRBV14 and TRBJ2-7; D might be TRBD1 (5 bases). The CDR3 consists of 15 residues. The V gene's germline CDR1 is SGHDN and CDR2 FVKESK. Trimming stripped 0 bases from V and 9 bases from J, with 18 bases between. CDR3 in DNA: TGTGCCAGCAGCCAAGATTCAGGGTCTGCGGCCGGGCAGTACTTC. It yields the protein CASSQDSGSAAGQYF.

The chain couples TRBV2 to TRBJ2-3; TRBD2 matches 9 bases. V was clipped by 6 bases and J by 0 bases; unmatched bases: 7. The CDR3 covers 16 residues. CDR1 is SNHLY, CDR2 FYNNEI, per germline. CDR3 region: CASRPTSGSSTDTQYF. The CDR3 DNA follows: TGTGCCAGCAGACCGACTAGCGGTTCTAGCACAGATACGCAGTATTTT.

The chain joins TRBV5-4 to TRBJ2-3; TRBD1 matches 8 bases. The CDR3 spans 14 residues. V lost 4 bases, J lost 4 bases, and 5 bases stayed unmatched. Germline V gene data show CDR1 as SGHNT and CDR2 as YYREEE (reference sequence). In nucleotides, the CDR3 is TGTGCCAGCAGCCGTACAGGGGGATCAGATACGCAGTATTTT. It yields the protein CASSRTGGSDTQYF.